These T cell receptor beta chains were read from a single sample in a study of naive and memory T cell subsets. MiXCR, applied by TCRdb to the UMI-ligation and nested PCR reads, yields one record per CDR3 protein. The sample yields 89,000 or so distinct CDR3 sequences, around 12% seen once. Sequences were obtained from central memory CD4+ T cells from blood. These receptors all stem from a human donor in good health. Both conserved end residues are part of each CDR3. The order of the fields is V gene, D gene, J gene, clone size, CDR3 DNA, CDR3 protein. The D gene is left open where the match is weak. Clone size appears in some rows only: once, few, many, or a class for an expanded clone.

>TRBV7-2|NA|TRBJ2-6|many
TGTGCCAGCAGCCCAACAGCCGGGGCCAACGTCCTGACTTTC
CASSPTAGANVLTF
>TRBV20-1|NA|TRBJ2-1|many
TGCAGTGCTCGGGCCCGGGACCGACCCTTCAATGAGCAGTTCTTC
CSARARDRPFNEQFF
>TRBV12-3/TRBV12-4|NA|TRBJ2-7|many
TGTGCCAGCAGTTTCTTGGGGGGGGCGAAGGAATCGGACTTC
CASSFLGGAKESDF
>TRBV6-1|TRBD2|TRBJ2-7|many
TGTGCCAGCAGTACCCAGACTAGCTCGGAGGAGCAGTACTTC
CASSTQTSSEEQYF
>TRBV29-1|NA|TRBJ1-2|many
TGCACCGCAGCTGAGTATGGCTACACCTTC
CTAAEYGYTF
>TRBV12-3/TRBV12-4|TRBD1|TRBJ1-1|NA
TGTGCCAGCAGTGGCAGGGGGCGGGTCGCTTTCTTT
CASSGRGRVAFF
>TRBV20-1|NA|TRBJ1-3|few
TGCAGTGCTAGTGTAGACGGAAGACTGAGCAACACCATATATTTT
CSASVDGRLSNTIYF
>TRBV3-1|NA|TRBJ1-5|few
TGTGCCAGCAGCCAAGGAGGGGATCAGCCCCAGCATTTT
CASSQGGDQPQHF
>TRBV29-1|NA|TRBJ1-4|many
TGCAGCGTCGCCCATCTTGGGGGGAATGAAAAACTGTTTTTT
CSVAHLGGNEKLFF
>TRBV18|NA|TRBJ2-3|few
TGTGCCAGCTCACCACCGCATGCCGGACTCACGGCAGATACGCAGTATTTT
CASSPPHAGLTADTQYF
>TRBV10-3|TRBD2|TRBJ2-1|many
TGTGCCACCATGACGGCGAGAAGCGGGGCCAGTTACAATGAGCAGTTCTTC
CATMTARSGASYNEQFF
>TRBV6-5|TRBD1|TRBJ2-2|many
TGTGCCAGCAGCCCCGGGACAGAGAACACCGGGGAGCTGTTTTTT
CASSPGTENTGELFF
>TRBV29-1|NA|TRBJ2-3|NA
TGCAGCGTTGCCCCGCCTAGCCTACAAAGCACAGATACGCAGTATTTT
CSVAPPSLQSTDTQYF
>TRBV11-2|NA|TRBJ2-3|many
TGTGCCAGCAGCTTAGGATCTAGCCCAAGCACAGATACGCAGTATTTT
CASSLGSSPSTDTQYF
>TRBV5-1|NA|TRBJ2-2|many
TGCGCCAGCAGCGATCAGCCATCGAACACCGGGGAGCTGTTTTTT
CASSDQPSNTGELFF
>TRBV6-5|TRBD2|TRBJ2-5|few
TGTGCCAGCAGTTACACTAGCGGAGATAAAGAGACCCAGTACTTC
CASSYTSGDKETQYF
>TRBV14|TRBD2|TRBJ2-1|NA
TGTGCCAGCAGCCAAGTAGCGGGGAACGTCGATAGGCTCAATGAGCAGTTCTTC
CASSQVAGNVDRLNEQFF
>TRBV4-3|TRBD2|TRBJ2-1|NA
TGCGCCAGCAGCCAAGATAGCGGGAGGGCATACAATGAGCAGTTCTTC
CASSQDSGRAYNEQFF
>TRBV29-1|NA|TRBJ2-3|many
TGCAGCGTACGAGAAACAGATACGCAGTATTTT
CSVRETDTQYF
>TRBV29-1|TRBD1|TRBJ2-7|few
TGCAGCGTTGCCCAGGGAGGGACAGGGGACGAGCAGTACTTC
CSVAQGGTGDEQYF
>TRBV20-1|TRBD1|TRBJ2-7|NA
TGCAGTGCTAGAGGGACAGGGGTCCACGAGCAGTACTTC
CSARGTGVHEQYF
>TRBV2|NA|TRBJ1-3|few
TGTGCCAGCAGTGAGCTGAAGGCTGGAAACACCATATATTTT
CASSELKAGNTIYF
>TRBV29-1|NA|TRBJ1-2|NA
TGCAGCGTTGGGCCTGGAGCGGGGGGCTATGGCTACACCTTC
CSVGPGAGGYGYTF
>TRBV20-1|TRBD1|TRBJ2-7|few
TGCAGTGCCCGGACAGGGGGCTATTACGAGCAGTACTTC
CSARTGGYYEQYF
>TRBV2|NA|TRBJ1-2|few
TGTGCCAGCAGCGCAACAATTTACGGCTACACCTTC
CASSATIYGYTF
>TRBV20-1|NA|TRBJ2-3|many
TGCAGTGCCGCCCACCGACGCGGGAACACAGATACGCAGTATTTT
CSAAHRRGNTDTQYF
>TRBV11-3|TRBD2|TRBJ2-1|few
TGTGCCAGCAGCTGGACTAGCGGGAGGAACAATGAGCAGTTCTTC
CASSWTSGRNNEQFF
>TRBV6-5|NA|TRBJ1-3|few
TGTGCCAGCAGTTACCGGGGATCCGGAAACACCATATATTTT
CASSYRGSGNTIYF
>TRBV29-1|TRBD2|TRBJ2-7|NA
TGCAGCGTAAAAAGGGTAGCGGGGGCGCTTTCGGAGCAGTACTTC
CSVKRVAGALSEQYF
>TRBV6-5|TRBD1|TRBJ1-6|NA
TGTGCCAGCAGTAGACAGGGGAATAATTCACCCCTCCACTTT
CASSRQGNNSPLHF
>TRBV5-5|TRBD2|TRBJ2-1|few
TGTGCCAGCAGCATTGCCGGGACTAGGAACAATGAGCAGTTCTTC
CASSIAGTRNNEQFF
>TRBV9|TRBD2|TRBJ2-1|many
TGTGCCAGCAGCGTCCTAGCGGGAGGGTCGGTAAATGAGCAGTTCTTC
CASSVLAGGSVNEQFF
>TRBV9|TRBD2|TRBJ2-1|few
TGTGCCAGCAGCGCCGGGACTAGCGGGAGGGCAAGGGACTCCTACAATGAGCAGTTCTTC
CASSAGTSGRARDSYNEQFF